The entry below gives a single T cell receptor beta chain sequence along with its context. Its antigen is still unknown. No per-base quality is available; no much larger clone lies one base away. In total, 500 to 700 healthy bone marrow donors made up the cohort. All cohort members were sampled while nominally healthy, although unrecorded immune exposures were likely present. The donor tested CMV seropositive, placing the donor among the 310 or so seropositive members of the cohort. Each donor provided a peripheral blood sample, and peripheral blood mononuclear cells were used for TCR beta sequencing. Genomic DNA was extracted from the blood cell samples with the Qiagen DNeasy Blood Extraction Kit. Libraries came from the immunoSEQ multiplex PCR assay. The multiplex PCR relied on a mix of 60 forward primers for TCR Vbeta segments and 13 reverse primers for TCR Jbeta segments. Amplification of the CDR3 region of rearranged TCR beta genes was performed with a multiplex PCR assay on genomic DNA. The Illumina HiSeq System was used to sequence the amplified TCR beta libraries as 87-base-pair reads. In the source study's methods: A later analysis tallied 75 million to 95 million unique TCR beta chains across the 666 repertoires, and roughly 11 million of those chains were shared by two or more donors. To remove PCR and sequencing errors, raw reads were error-corrected and collapsed into unique sequences using a nearest-neighbor algorithm that merged closely related sequences. V, D and J gene segments were assigned by aligning CDR3 sequences to IMGT reference sequences. For a sequence to be retained, at least a six-nucleotide match to both a V gene segment and a J gene segment was required. Rearrangements were classified as productive when the CDR3 lacked stop codons and remained in frame with V and J, and all other rearrangements were classified as non-productive. Following IMGT convention, CDR3 was defined as the stretch from the second conserved V-encoded cysteine up to the conserved J-encoded phenylalanine. Sequences without an unambiguous match to a single V gene segment were excluded from the earlier analysis of approximately 560 of the donors. An earlier analysis of some 610 of the donors called V segments functional above 56.7% productive rearrangements and segregating when the between-donor standard deviation exceeded 5%. A statistical classification framework was built for diagnosing cytomegalovirus status from the catalog of TCR beta chain sequences. In a later analysis, V and J genes were assigned by comparing TCR nucleotide sequences against IMGT/GENE-DB human TR gene sequences. Using the TCRdist pipeline, a later analysis assigned CDR3 sequences along with most-parsimonious VDJ recombination scenarios. A later analysis defined each TCR beta chain by its CDR3 amino acid sequence plus V-gene family, and excluded reads lacking a unique V-gene family. To address suspected cross-contamination and a sequencing artifact, a later analysis removed some 620 highly shared, low-generation-probability nucleotide sequences. In a later analysis, a clonal expansion index for each public chain was calculated from normalized within-repertoire ranks of inferred template counts. Generation probabilities in a later analysis came from a VDJ recombination model fitted to out-of-frame rearrangements, and those results were checked against IGoR. A later analysis scored TCR-TCR, TCR-HLA and TCR-CMV co-occurrence with hypergeometric tests, applying a repertoire-size bias correction to TCR pairs. A later analysis estimated false discovery rates by permuting HLA or CMV assignments 20 times. In a later analysis, co-occurring TCRs were grouped using DBSCAN, with TCRdist sequence similarity added in when clustering inside HLA-allele-positive subsets. Co-occurrence clustering excluded repertoires with fewer than 30,000 or more than 120,000 public chains, plus five with anomalous nucleotide sharing. TCRdb obtained this table from immuneACCESS and retained in-frame rearrangements with V and J assigned. These tables miss some clones; where compared with another copy, unresolved V genes account for less than half of the shortfall, and the remainder is unexplained. The V and J calls and clone size were taken over from that table, and D and trimming were inferred from the DNA. The sample yields some 110,000 clones; around 77% were counted once. In total, the top ten clones hold roughly 4.5% of the sample.

The sample comes from a study of cytomegalovirus exposure and HLA in healthy donors (dated by TCRdb to the late 2010s). Concerning the study at large: According to an earlier analysis of around 600 of the donors, roughly 180 million T cells yielded over 90 million unique TCR beta sequences and approximately 280 Gb of sequence data. About 300 gigabases of sequencing data and 70 million to 100 million unique TCR sequences were included in an early release covering around 650 HLA-typed donors. Of the 300 to 450 genotyped donors, over 80% were placed in the genetic ancestry cluster associated with self-reported Caucasian donors. The study aimed to test whether signatures of past pathogen exposure could be identified by cataloging public T cell receptors. Using immunosequencing, the study profiled T cell repertoires from 500 to 800 subjects and related those repertoires to cytomegalovirus serostatus. In addition to the first cohort of 666 subjects, a separate validation cohort of 120 different subjects was used. To predict cytomegalovirus infection status, the study brought together high-throughput TCR immunosequencing, statistical association of individual TCRs with disease status, and machine learning. In a later analysis, previously published TCR beta repertoires from several hundred donors were re-analyzed and high-resolution HLA genotyping was added so that TCR occurrence patterns could be studied. In the later analysis, no new phenotypic data were used to find candidate immune exposures; instead, reliance was placed on TCR beta sequences and their occurrence across donors. To decide whether each TCR beta V gene segment behaved as functional or pseudogenic, an earlier analysis of over 500 of the donors relied on high-throughput TCR beta sequencing. Alongside the repertoire data, information on donor age, sex, ethnicity and CMV serostatus was compiled. Genome-wide SNP genotypes for about 60% of the 666 donors were used in a later genetic analysis, which treated that subset as a discovery cohort. All discovery cohort repertoires had been generated on a single sequencing platform. Class I and class II HLA loci were covered by the typing at four-digit resolution. Typing coverage differed by locus: A, B, C, DRB1 and DQB1 were typed in roughly 620-630 donors, DQA1 in 500 to 550, DPA1 in nearly 610, and DPB1 in 400 to 490. Several DR-DQ haplotypes were handled as single units for association and clustering because linkage in the cohort was strong. Among 350 to 400 genotyped donors of the cohort, an average of around 240,000 unique TCR beta nucleotide sequences were sequenced per donor, roughly a sixth of them non-productive. General conclusions and limits of the study: Roughly uniform sequencing depth across donors was assumed in presence/absence analyses, although this assumption may not hold. Several of the top co-occurrence clusters appeared to be linked to parvovirus B19, influenza, CMV and Epstein-Barr virus, according to a later analysis. In vitro tests confirmed that a few of the cytomegalovirus-associated TCR beta chains recognize cytomegalovirus antigens. A further reported finding was that TCR beta sequences accurately predicted the HLA-A and HLA-B alleles for most subjects in the first cohort. Only TCR beta chains were sequenced in this cohort, and the absence of alpha or paired-chain data limited detectable features. Because some donors lacked HLA typing at each locus, the association tests relied only on the typed subset. The authors suggested that the approach could potentially be generalized to other disease states and immunological phenotypes. A later genetic analysis reported fewer N-insertions in productive TCRs among donors in an Asian-associated ancestry cluster than the roughly 700-donor mean. According to a later analysis, TCR association rates differed among HLA loci, with DRB1 alleles showing the most associated TCRs and HLA-C alleles showing the fewest. In the study, around 150 TCR beta chains were listed as associated with cytomegalovirus. CMV serostatus was the only immune exposure information available for the cohort. Assigning TCR associations to individual alleles was difficult when HLA alleles, especially DR and DQ, strongly co-occurred. Linkage disequilibrium might explain the correlated functional status among segregating V segments, but an unknown experimental factor could not be excluded. At a false discovery rate of 0.05, a later analysis linked under 20,000 TCR beta sequences to specific HLA alleles. A cluster of highly shared sequence variants was judged likely to be a technical artifact of the sequencing pipeline. Because counts were too low, 15 to 20 rarely observed V segments, including chromosome 9 orphons, were excluded from the earlier analysis of around 590 of the donors. An earlier analysis of 587 of the donors showed that most TCR beta V segments appeared in productive rearrangements either about 90% or about 30% of the time, which broadly matched IMGT annotations. An association between a missense DCLRE1C variant and V-gene and J-gene trimming of TCR beta chains was found in a later genetic analysis and replicated in an independent cohort. Some IMGT-functional V segments, including TRBV6-2 and TRBV6-3, could not be distinguished by the 87-base-pair reads and were therefore excluded. Cytomegalovirus status was reported to be diagnosed by the classifier with high specificity and sensitivity in both the original and validation cohorts. In a later analysis, HLA-associated TCR beta chains showed more clonal expansion and lower generation probabilities than non-associated chains that were equally common. Most TCR sequences were seen in very few donors, while some public TCRs were found in many individuals. A later analysis found that most CMV-associated TCR beta chains appeared HLA-restricted, with HLA associations seemingly driven largely by CMV exposure.

The CDR3 has 13 amino acids, counting the end cysteine and phenylalanine. Kept here is only the CDR3 DNA, which spans 39 bases and is read in frame from base 1. Trimming accounts for 5 bases at V and 5 bases at J, while the number of junction bases matched to no gene is 6. The germline V gene sets CDR1 to SGHTA and CDR2 to FQGNSA. Sequencing was performed on PBMCs. The V and J genes are TRBV7-2 and TRBJ2-7; 7 central bases correspond to TRBD2. The sequence came from a man aged 45-65 years in good health and CMV-seropositive. Here the CDR3 is given as CASSLREGNEQYF. The sequenced DNA is TGTGCCAGCAGCCTAAGGGAGGGAAACGAGCAGTACTTC.